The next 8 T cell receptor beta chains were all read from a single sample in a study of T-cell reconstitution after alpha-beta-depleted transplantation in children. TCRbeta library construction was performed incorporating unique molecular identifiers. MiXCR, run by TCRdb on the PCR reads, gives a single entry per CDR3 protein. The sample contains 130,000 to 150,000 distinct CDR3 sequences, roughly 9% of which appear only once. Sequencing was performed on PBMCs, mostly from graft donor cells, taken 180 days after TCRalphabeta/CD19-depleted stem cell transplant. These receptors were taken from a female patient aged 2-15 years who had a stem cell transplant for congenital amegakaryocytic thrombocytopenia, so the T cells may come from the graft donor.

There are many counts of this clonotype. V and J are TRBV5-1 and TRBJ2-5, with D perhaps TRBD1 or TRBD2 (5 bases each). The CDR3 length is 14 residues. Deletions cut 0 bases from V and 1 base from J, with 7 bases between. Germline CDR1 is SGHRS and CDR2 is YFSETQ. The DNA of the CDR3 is TGCGCCAGCAGCTTGGAGAGGGGCCAAGAGACCCAGTACTTC. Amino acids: CASSLERGQETQYF.

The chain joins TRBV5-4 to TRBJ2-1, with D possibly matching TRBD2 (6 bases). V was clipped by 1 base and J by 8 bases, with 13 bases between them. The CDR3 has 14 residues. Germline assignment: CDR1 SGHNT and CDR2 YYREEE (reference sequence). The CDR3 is CASSLTSRLDEQFF. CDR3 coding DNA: TGTGCCAGCAGCTTGACTAGCCGTTTGGATGAGCAGTTCTTC. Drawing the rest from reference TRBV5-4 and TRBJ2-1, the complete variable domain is ETGVTQSPTHLIKTRGQQVTLRCSSQSGHNTVSWYQQALGQGPQFIFQYYREEENGRGNFPPRFSGLQFPNYSSELNVNALELDDSALYLCASSLTSRLDEQFFGPGTRLTVL.

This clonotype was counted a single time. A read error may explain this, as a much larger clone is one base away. CDR3 sequence (DNA): TGCGCCAGGAGCACCGGGGTTAATGAGCAGTTCTTC. Amino acid sequence: CARSTGVNEQFF. V and J are TRBV5-1 and TRBJ2-1; weak D call: TRBD2 (5 bases). The CDR3 length is 12 residues. The V and J ends lost 8 bases and 7 bases respectively, with 13 bases between them. Germline V lookup: CDR1 SGHRS, CDR2 YFSETQ.

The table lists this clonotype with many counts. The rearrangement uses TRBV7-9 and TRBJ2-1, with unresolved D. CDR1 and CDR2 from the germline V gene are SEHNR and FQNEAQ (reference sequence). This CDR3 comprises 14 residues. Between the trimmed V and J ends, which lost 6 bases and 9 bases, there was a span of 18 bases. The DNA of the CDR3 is TGTGCCAGCAGACTAATTAAGAAGGGTCTTGAGCAGTTCTTC. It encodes CASRLIKKGLEQFF.

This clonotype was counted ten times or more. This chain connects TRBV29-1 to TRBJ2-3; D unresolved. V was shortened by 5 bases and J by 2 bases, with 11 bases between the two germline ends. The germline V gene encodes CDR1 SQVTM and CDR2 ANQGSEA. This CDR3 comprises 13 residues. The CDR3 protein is CSVRSLLTDTQYF. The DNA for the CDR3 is TGCAGCGTTCGATCCCTTCTCACAGATACGCAGTATTTT.

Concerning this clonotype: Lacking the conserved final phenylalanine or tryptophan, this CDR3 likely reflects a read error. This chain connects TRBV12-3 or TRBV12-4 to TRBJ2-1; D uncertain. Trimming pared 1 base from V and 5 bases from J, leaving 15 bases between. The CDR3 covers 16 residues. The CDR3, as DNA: TGTGCCAGCAGTTTAGGCCCCCGGCTACCCGACAATGAGCAGTTCTTG. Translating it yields CASSLGPRLPDNEQFL.

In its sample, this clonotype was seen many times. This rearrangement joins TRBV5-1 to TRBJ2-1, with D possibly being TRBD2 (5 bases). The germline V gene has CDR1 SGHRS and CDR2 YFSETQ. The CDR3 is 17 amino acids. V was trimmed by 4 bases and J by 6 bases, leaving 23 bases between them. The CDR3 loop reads CASSDPRLAGHGNEQFF. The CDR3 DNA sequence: TGCGCCAGCAGCGACCCCAGACTGGCGGGTCACGGCAATGAGCAGTTCTTC.

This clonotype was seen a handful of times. The CDR3 DNA reads as TGTGCCAGCAGCCTCCCCTGGCCAGATACGCAGTATTTT. Its protein product is CASSLPWPDTQYF. This chain links TRBV28 with TRBJ2-3; no reliable D call. Trimming removed 6 bases from V and 4 bases from J, with 11 bases in between. Germline CDR1 MDHEN, CDR2 SYDVKM. The length of the CDR3 is 13 residues.